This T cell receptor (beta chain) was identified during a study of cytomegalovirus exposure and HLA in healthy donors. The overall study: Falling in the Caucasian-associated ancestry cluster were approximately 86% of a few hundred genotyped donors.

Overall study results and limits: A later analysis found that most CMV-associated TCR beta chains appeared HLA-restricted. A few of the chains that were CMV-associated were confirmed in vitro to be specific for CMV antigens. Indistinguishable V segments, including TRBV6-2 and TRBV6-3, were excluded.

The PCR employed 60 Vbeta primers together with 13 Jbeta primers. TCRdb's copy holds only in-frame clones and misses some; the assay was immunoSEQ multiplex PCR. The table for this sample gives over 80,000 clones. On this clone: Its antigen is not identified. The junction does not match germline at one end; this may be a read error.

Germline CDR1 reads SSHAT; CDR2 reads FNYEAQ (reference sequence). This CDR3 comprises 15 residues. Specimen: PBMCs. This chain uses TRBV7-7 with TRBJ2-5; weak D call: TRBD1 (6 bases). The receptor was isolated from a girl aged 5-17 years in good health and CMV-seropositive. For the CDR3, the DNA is TGTGCTAGCAGCTTGGCCGCAGGGGTTACGGAGACCCAGTACTTC. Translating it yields CASSLAAGVTETQYF.